This TCR beta chain was captured in a study of T cells in tumors after PD-1 blockade. As for the study in general: Peripheral blood samples averaged around 33,000 unique clonotypes and around 120,000 templates.

J gave up 8 bases and V 4 bases, and 10 bases lay outside the gene matches. CDR1 is SGHRS and CDR2 is YFSETQ in the germline V gene. This CDR3 has 16 residues. The assay was immunoSEQ multiplex PCR, and TCRdb's table has in-frame clones only and misses some. This sample has around 45,000 clones, with 65% to 85% found just once. The sequence was collected from a human donor with advanced basal cell or squamous cell carcinoma (not recorded which). V usage is TRBV5-1 and J usage is TRBJ1-4, with TRBD1 matching over 11 bases. The sequencing used PBMCs, collected before anti-PD-1 therapy. The CDR3 nucleotides are TGCGCCAGCAGCCCGGGGACAGGGGGGATGGAGGAAAAACTGTTTTTT. Its translation: CASSPGTGGMEEKLFF.